Ten or more counts support the clone carrying this TCR beta chain. The J segment lost 5 bases and the V segment lost 0 bases, leaving 11 bases of the junction unmatched. The CDR3 totals 17 residues. Germline V gene lookup returns CDR1 KGHSH and CDR2 LQKENI. On each TCR cDNA molecule, a unique molecular identifier was present. One entry per CDR3 protein results from TCRdb running MiXCR on the 5' RACE reads. The profile covers roughly 70,000 distinct CDR3 sequences, with roughly 8.9% appearing a single time and 1.9% taken by the ten largest. The record originates from a study of spatial heterogeneity in lung cancer. Study details: Untreated early-stage non-small cell lung cancer patients, roughly 75 in total, were the donors. In cases with available follow-up PBMC samples, these were sequenced at a median of about two years after resection.

The time point is: blood at routine non-recurrence follow-up after resection. Whole RNA, which was extracted from tumor, nontumor lung tissue or frozen PBMC, was sequenced without any cell sorting. This chain joins TRBV18 and TRBJ2-5; 8 bases align to TRBD2. This clonotype was sampled from a female donor with early-stage non-small cell lung cancer. Specimen: PBMCs, collected at follow-up. CDR3 coding DNA: TGTGCCAGCTCACCACCCCCCCTGGCGGGAGGCCCGGAGACCCAGTACTTC. As protein: CASSPPPLAGGPETQYF.